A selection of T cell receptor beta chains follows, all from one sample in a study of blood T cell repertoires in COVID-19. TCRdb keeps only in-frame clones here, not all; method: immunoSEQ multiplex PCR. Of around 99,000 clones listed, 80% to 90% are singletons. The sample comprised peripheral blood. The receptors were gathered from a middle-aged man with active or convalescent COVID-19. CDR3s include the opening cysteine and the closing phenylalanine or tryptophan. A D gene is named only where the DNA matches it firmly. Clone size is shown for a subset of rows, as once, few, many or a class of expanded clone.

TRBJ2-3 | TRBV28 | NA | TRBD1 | TGTGCCAGCAGTTCGCGGACAGGGGGGTTGTCGCAGTATTTT | CASSSRTGGLSQYF
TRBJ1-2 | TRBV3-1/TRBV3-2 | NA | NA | TGTGCCAGCAGCCAAGTCGGTGACTCTAGTAATGGCTACACCTTC | CASSQVGDSSNGYTF
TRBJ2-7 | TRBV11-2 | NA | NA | TGTGCCAGCAGCTTAGTTGGTACCCAGGGGCCCTACGAGCAGTACTTC | CASSLVGTQGPYEQYF
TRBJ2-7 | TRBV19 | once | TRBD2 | TGTGCCAGTAGTATAAGTCCAAGCGGGAGGATAGGCGAGCAGTACTTC | CASSISPSGRIGEQYF
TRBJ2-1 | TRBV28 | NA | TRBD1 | TGTGCCAGCAGTTATTATGCCGGGACAGAATACAATGAGCAGTTCTTC | CASSYYAGTEYNEQFF
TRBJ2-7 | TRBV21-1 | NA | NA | TGTGCCAGCAGCGGCAGACGGGCGGGTCCCGTCTTAACCCATACCTACGAGCAGTACTTC | CASSGRRAGPVLTHTYEQYF
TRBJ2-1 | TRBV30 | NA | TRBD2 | TGTGCCTGGTCGCGGGAGGGCGGCTTCTTTAGGTTCTTC | CAWSREGGFFRFF
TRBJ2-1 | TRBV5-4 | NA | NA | TGTGCCAGCAGCTCGGACTTAGCCGGTCGTGAGCAGTTCTTC | CASSSDLAGREQFF
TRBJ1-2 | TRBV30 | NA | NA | TGTGCCTGGGGCCGTGTTTCCAGGGATGACTACACCTTC | CAWGRVSRDDYTF
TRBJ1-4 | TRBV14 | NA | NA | TGTGCCAGCAGCCAGCCGCGGGCAGGGGATGAAAAACTGTTTTTT | CASSQPRAGDEKLFF
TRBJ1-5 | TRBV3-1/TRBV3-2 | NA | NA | TGTGCCAGCAGCCAAGACCAAGATAGGGGGAATCAGCCCCAGCATTTT | CASSQDQDRGNQPQHF
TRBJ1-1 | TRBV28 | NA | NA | TGTGCCAGCAGCCGAATAGCGGGTGGGAACACTGAAGCTTTCTTT | CASSRIAGGNTEAFF
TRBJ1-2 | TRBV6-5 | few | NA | TGTGCCAGCAGGCCTCCAGGTTCGCAGGGCTACACCTTC | CASRPPGSQGYTF
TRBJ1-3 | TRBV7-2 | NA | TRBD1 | TGTGCCAGCAGCCCTGACAGGGGTGGGACTGGAAACACCATATATTTT | CASSPDRGGTGNTIYF
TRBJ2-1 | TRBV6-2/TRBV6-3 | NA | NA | TGTGCCAGCAGTTTTCATTACAATGAGCAGTTCTTC | CASSFHYNEQFF
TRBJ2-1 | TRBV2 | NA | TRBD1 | TGTGCCAGCACCCTGACCGGACAGGGTCGCAATGAGCAGTTCTTC | CASTLTGQGRNEQFF
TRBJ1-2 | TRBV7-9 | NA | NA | TGTGCCAGCAGACCGACAGGCCCCTATGGCTACACCTTC | CASRPTGPYGYTF
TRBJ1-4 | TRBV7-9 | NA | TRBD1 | TGTGCCAGCAGCCCGACAGGGGGAGAAAATGAAAAACTGTTTTTT | CASSPTGGENEKLFF
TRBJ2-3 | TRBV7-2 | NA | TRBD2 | TGTGCCAGCAGCTTAACGATAGGAGCGGGAGGGGTTGATACGCAGTATTTT | CASSLTIGAGGVDTQYF
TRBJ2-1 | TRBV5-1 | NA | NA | TGCGCCAGCAGCTCCGAGGTAAGCTTCGATGAGCAGTTCTTC | CASSSEVSFDEQFF
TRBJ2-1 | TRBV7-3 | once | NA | TGTGCCAGCAGCTTCAATCCGACAGGTTACAATGAGCAGTTCTTC | CASSFNPTGYNEQFF
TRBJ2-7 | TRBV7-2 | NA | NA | TGTGCCAGCAGCTTAGCGCAGGTGACCTACGAGCAGTACTTC | CASSLAQVTYEQYF
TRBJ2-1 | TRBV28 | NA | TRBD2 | TGTGCCAGCAACCTCCGACTAGCGGTCTACAATGAGCAGTTCTTC | CASNLRLAVYNEQFF